The 24 T cell receptor beta chains below all came from one sample that was sequenced in a study of T cells after yellow fever vaccination. TCRdb re-analysed the 5' RACE reads in MiXCR, keeping a single row per CDR3 protein. The sample has about 330,000 distinct CDR3 sequences; around 7.3% are singletons. The sequencing here drew on PBMCs, taken roughly 46 days after the first yellow fever vaccination. The receptors were gathered from a man aged 18 to 29 who received the YFV17D yellow fever vaccine.

This clonotype was counted only a few times. J is TRBJ2-6 and V is TRBV20-1, with D perhaps matching TRBD2 (6 bases). V lost 5 bases and J 3 bases, leaving 14 bases between the germline ends. CDR1 is DFQATT and CDR2 is SNEGSKA in the germline V gene (reference sequence). The CDR3 length is 15 residues. The CDR3 DNA sequence: TGCAGTGCTCCTCGTCAGGGAGGTGGGGCCAACGTCCTGACTTTC. This codes for CSAPRQGGGANVLTF.

This clonotype has ten or more counts. This chain links TRBV7-6 with TRBJ2-5; possibly TRBD1 for D (6 bases). The CDR3 sequence is 17 residues long. Trimming left V 7 bases short and J 4 bases short, with 25 bases between. Germline CDR1 SGHVS, CDR2 FNYEAQ. The CDR3: CASIRSQETGFGETQYF. CDR3 DNA: TGTGCCAGCATCAGGTCGCAAGAAACAGGGTTTGGAGAGACCCAGTACTTC.

The CDR3 here is CASSQVQGDNEQFF. The DNA of the CDR3 is TGCGCCAGCAGCCAGGTACAGGGAGACAATGAGCAGTTCTTC. The chain has TRBV4-1 and TRBJ2-1; D is perhaps TRBD1 (6 bases). Germline V lookup: CDR1 MGHRA, CDR2 YSYEKL. V was clipped by 3 bases and J by 5 bases, with 11 bases between them. This CDR3 comprises 14 residues.

The chain links TRBV4-2 to TRBJ2-7; D might be TRBD1 or TRBD2, each matching 5 bases. Germline values: CDR1 LGHNA, CDR2 YNFKEQ. The CDR3 runs 16 residues. Trimming took off 0 bases at V and 0 bases at J, with 12 bases between the two ends. In nucleotides, the CDR3 is TGTGCCAGCAGCCAAGATCTCGGGGACCGCTCCTACGAGCAGTACTTC. Translating gives CASSQDLGDRSYEQYF.

This clonotype was counted at least ten times. The V and J genes are TRBV5-4 and TRBJ1-2, with D possibly matching TRBD1 (5 bases). This CDR3 spans 14 amino acids. Germline V gene data show CDR1 as SGHNT and CDR2 as YYREEE (reference sequence). Trimming pared 5 bases from V and 1 base from J, leaving 12 bases between. The CDR3 nucleotides read TGTGCCAGCAGAATGGGGGACCGTAACTATGGCTACACCTTC. Translated, it gives CASRMGDRNYGYTF.

This clonotype has a handful of counts. J is TRBJ2-7 and V is TRBV7-8; TRBD1 matches at 7 bases. The ends lost 0 bases at V and 4 bases at J; junction bases unmatched: 3. CDR1 and CDR2 from the germline V gene are SGHVS and FQNEAQ. The CDR3 has 14 amino acids. CDR3: CASSLAETGYEQYV. The CDR3 DNA reads as TGTGCCAGCAGCTTAGCCGAGACAGGGTACGAGCAGTACGTC.

Notes on this clonotype: One base away lies a much larger clone, so this may be a sequencing read error. The chain recombines TRBV10-3 with TRBJ2-5; tentative D call: TRBD1 (5 bases). V was cut by 3 bases and J by 4 bases, with 21 bases left in between. Germline CDR1 is ENHRY and CDR2 is SYGVKD. CDR3 size: 17 residues. CDR3 in DNA: TGTGCCATCAGTGAAATCTCAAAAGGGGATGTGGGAGAGACCCAGTACTTC. Translated, it gives CAISEISKGDVGETQYF.

This clonotype was seen many times. The V gene is TRBV20-1, the J gene TRBJ2-7; the match to TRBD1 covers 11 bases. V shed 4 bases and J 4 bases; nucleotides not matched to a gene: 9. The CDR3 has 15 amino acids. Germline V CDR1 and CDR2: DFQATT, SNEGSKA (reference sequence). CDR3 amino acids: CSATKAGTGGYEQYF. The DNA for the CDR3 is TGCAGTGCTACCAAGGCAGGGACAGGGGGTTACGAGCAGTACTTC.

The sample holds a few counts of this clonotype. The J gene is TRBJ2-1, the V gene TRBV6-6; D perhaps matches TRBD1 (6 bases). There are 12 residues in the CDR3. Germline values: CDR1 MNHNY, CDR2 SVGAGI (reference sequence). Between the trimmed V and J ends, which lost 6 bases and 9 bases, there was a span of 12 bases. This chain's CDR3 is CASRQGMGEQFF. The CDR3 DNA reads TGTGCCAGCAGACAGGGAATGGGTGAGCAGTTCTTC.

J is TRBJ2-3 and V is TRBV7-2; TRBD2 agrees at 7 bases. Germline CDR1 and CDR2: SGHTA and FQGNSA. V gave up 5 bases and J gave up 6 bases; unmatched junction bases: 11. This CDR3 region has 15 residues. The DNA for the CDR3 is TGTGCCAGCAGCCCGGTGCTGCGGGGGAGGGATACGCAGTATTTT. It translates to CASSPVLRGRDTQYF.

This clonotype was recorded at least ten times. The CDR3 sequence: CASSQDEEESTDTQYF. The CDR3 DNA reads as TGTGCCAGCAGCCAAGATGAGGAGGAAAGCACAGATACGCAGTATTTT. The rearrangement links TRBV14 to TRBJ2-3; perhaps TRBD2 as D (5 bases). V was shortened by 0 bases and J by 0 bases, with 10 bases between the two germline ends. There are 16 residues in the CDR3. Germline CDR1 SGHDN, CDR2 FVKESK.

This clonotype was counted many times. The rearrangement links TRBV5-4 to TRBJ2-1, with 11 positions matching TRBD1. The germline gives CDR1 SGHNT, CDR2 YYREEE (reference sequence). V trimming: 0 bases; J trimming: 10 bases; junction bases outside the gene matches: 6. The CDR3 spans 15 residues. CDR3 protein: CASSLGDRGTREQFF. CDR3 sequence (DNA): TGTGCCAGCAGCTTGGGGGACAGGGGGACACGGGAGCAGTTCTTC.

The gene calls are TRBV12-3 or TRBV12-4 and TRBJ1-6; no firm D call. Between the trimmed V and J ends, which lost 2 bases and 12 bases, there was a span of 5 bases. The CDR3 covers 11 residues. Here the CDR3 reads CASSLPGPLHF. CDR3 DNA: TGTGCCAGCAGTTTACCAGGACCCCTCCACTTT.

This clonotype was observed a handful of times. V and J are TRBV9 and TRBJ2-3; a weak D match, TRBD2 (5 bases). Germline V CDR1 and CDR2: SGDLS, YYNGEE. The V and J ends lost 4 bases and 4 bases respectively, with 13 bases between them. CDR3 length equals 14 residues. CDR3 in DNA: TGTGCCAGCAGCCCTAGAGGGCTCGCAGATACGCAGTATTTT. This sequence encodes CASSPRGLADTQYF. Full variable domain (outside the CDR3, taken from reference TRBV9 and TRBJ2-3): DSGVTQTPKHLITATGQRVTLRCSPRSGDLSVYWYQQSLDQGLQFLIQYYNGEERAKGNILERFSAQQFPDLHSELNLSSLELGDSALYFCASSPRGLADTQYFGPGTRLTVL.

The chain couples TRBV27 to TRBJ1-2; no firm D call. The CDR3 is made up of 15 amino acids. Germline V gene data show CDR1 as MNHEY and CDR2 as SMNVEV (reference sequence). V was cut by 2 bases and J by 9 bases, with 19 bases left in between. The CDR3: CASSLNSGRGHRYTF. The CDR3 DNA is TGTGCCAGCAGTTTAAATAGTGGTCGAGGGCACCGCTACACCTTC.

The table lists this clonotype with a few counts. The chain is built from TRBV7-2 and TRBJ2-1; 11 bases agree with TRBD2. The germline V gene encodes CDR1 SGHTA and CDR2 FQGNSA. CDR3 length: 16 residues. J gave up 0 bases and V 3 bases, and 1 base lay outside the gene matches. The CDR3 is CASSLTSGVSYNEQFF. The CDR3 DNA follows: TGTGCCAGCAGCTTGACTAGCGGGGTCTCCTACAATGAGCAGTTCTTC.

The chain is built from TRBV7-9 and TRBJ2-1, with D tentatively TRBD1 or TRBD2 (5 bases each). The CDR3 is 17 residues long. With 5 bases removed from V and 0 bases from J, the gap between germline ends came to 17 bases. CDR1 and CDR2 (germline): SEHNR, FQNEAQ (reference sequence). The CDR3 coding sequence is TGTGCCAGCAGCAAACCGGGACGAAGGAGCTCCTACAATGAGCAGTTCTTC. It translates to CASSKPGRRSSYNEQFF. Full variable domain (missing parts from reference TRBV7-9 and TRBJ2-1): DTGVSQNPRHKITKRGQNVTFRCDPISEHNRLYWYRQTLGQGPEFLTYFQNEAQLEKSRLLSDRFSAERPKGSFSTLEIQRTEQGDSAMYLCASSKPGRRSSYNEQFFGPGTRLTVL.

This clonotype was seen a few times. The CDR3 sequence is CASSFFGGAPETQYF. The DNA of the CDR3 is TGTGCCAGCAGCTTTTTCGGGGGGGCCCCAGAGACCCAGTACTTC. The J gene is TRBJ2-5, the V gene TRBV7-9; TRBD2 matches at 8 bases. The length of the CDR3 is 15 residues. Germline V gives CDR1 SEHNR, CDR2 FQNEAQ (reference sequence). V dropped 3 bases and J dropped 4; count of bases not matched to a gene: 7.

There are many counts of this clonotype. V gene TRBV7-9 combines with J gene TRBJ2-1; 8 bases map to TRBD2. The length of the CDR3 is 11 residues. Germline V lookup: CDR1 SEHNR, CDR2 FQNEAQ (reference sequence). Trimming cost V 1 base and J 13 bases; bases outside gene matches: 0. CDR3 nucleotides: TGTGCCAGCAGCTTAGGGACTAGCCAGTTCTTC. It yields the protein CASSLGTSQFF.

This chain connects TRBV6-6 to TRBJ2-7; no reliable D call. The CDR3 is 11 amino acids. The V end lost 2 bases, the J end lost 5 bases, and 4 bases lay between the germline ends. CDR1 and CDR2 from the germline V gene are MNHNY and SVGAGI (reference sequence). CDR3 amino acids: CASSYRDEQYV. CDR3 nucleotides: TGTGCCAGCAGTTACCGGGACGAGCAGTACGTC.

This chain links TRBV10-1 with TRBJ1-4; D is undetermined. The CDR3 is 14 residues long. Germline loops: CDR1 WNHNN, CDR2 SYGVQD (reference sequence). Trimming stripped 3 bases from V and 5 bases from J, with 10 bases between. The chain's CDR3 is CASSESSSNEKLFF. The CDR3 coding sequence is TGCGCCAGCAGTGAATCGAGCTCGAATGAAAAACTGTTTTTT.

This clonotype was detected a few times. This rearrangement joins TRBV10-3 to TRBJ1-2; D uncertain. There are 15 residues in the CDR3. V was cut by 0 bases and J by 8 bases, with 16 bases left in between. Germline-derived CDR1 and CDR2 are ENHRY and SYGVKD. The CDR3 loop reads CAISESNWAERGYTF. CDR3 sequence (DNA): TGTGCCATCAGTGAGTCGAATTGGGCAGAACGAGGCTACACCTTC.

This clonotype was seen a handful of times. The V gene is TRBV18, the J gene TRBJ2-5; 8 bases map to TRBD2. Germline assignment: CDR1 KGHSH and CDR2 LQKENI. The CDR3 length is 14 residues. The junction had 8 bases not matched to a gene; V was cut back by 6 bases and J by 5 bases. The CDR3 sequence: CASSPRGDLETQYF. The CDR3 DNA follows: TGTGCCAGCTCCCCGCGGGGGGACCTGGAGACCCAGTACTTC.

CDR3 nucleotides: TGCAGTGCTCCTCACCAGGGGGCGAGTAATGAAAAACTGTTTTTT. Protein: CSAPHQGASNEKLFF. This chain joins TRBV20-1 and TRBJ1-4, with 8 bases lining up with TRBD1. After removal of 5 bases from V and 4 bases from J, the junction contained 9 bases not matched to a gene. CDR1 and CDR2 from the germline V gene are DFQATT and SNEGSKA (reference sequence). CDR3 length: 15 amino acids.